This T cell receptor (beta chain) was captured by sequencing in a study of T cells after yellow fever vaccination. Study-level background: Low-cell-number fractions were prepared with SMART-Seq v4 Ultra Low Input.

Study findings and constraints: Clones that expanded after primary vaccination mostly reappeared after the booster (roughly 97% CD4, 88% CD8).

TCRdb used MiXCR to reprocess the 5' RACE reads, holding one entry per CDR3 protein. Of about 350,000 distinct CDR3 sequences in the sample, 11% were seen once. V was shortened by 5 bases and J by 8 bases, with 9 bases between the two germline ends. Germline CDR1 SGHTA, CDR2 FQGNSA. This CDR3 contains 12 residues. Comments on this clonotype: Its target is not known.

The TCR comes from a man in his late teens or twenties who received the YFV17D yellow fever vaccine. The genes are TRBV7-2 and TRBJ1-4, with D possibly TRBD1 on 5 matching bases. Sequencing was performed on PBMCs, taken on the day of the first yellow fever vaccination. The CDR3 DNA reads TGTGCCAGCAGCGCCTGGGGGGAAAAACTGTTTTTT. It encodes CASSAWGEKLFF.